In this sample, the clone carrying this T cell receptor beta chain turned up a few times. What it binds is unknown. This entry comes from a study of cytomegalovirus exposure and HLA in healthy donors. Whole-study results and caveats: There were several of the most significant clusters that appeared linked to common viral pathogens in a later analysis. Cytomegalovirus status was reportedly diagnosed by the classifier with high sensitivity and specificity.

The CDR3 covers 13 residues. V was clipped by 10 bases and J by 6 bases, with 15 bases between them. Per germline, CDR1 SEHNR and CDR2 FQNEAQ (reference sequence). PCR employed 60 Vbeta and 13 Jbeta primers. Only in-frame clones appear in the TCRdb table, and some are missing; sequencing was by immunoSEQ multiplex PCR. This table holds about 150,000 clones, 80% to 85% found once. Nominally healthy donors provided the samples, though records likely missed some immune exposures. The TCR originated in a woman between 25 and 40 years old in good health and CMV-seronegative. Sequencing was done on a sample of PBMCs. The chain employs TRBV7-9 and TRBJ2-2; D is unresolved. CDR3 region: CAISGMKAGELFF. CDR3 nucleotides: TGTGCCATCTCAGGAATGAAAGCCGGGGAGCTGTTTTTT. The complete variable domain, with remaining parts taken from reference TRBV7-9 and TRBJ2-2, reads DTGVSQNPRHKITKRGQNVTFRCDPISEHNRLYWYRQTLGQGPEFLTYFQNEAQLEKSRLLSDRFSAERPKGSFSTLEIQRTEQGDSAMYLCAISGMKAGELFFGEGSRLTVL.